The 24 T cell receptor beta chains below all came from one sample that was sequenced in a study of shared clonotypes between healthy human individuals. The protocol was immunoSEQ multiplex PCR, while the TCRdb copy is restricted to in-frame clones and leaves out a portion. The data hold around 700,000 clones, with 72% observed a single time. The specimen was memory CD4+ T cells sorted from blood. Documented subset: CD45RA-negative fraction. The receptors were sampled from a woman aged 25 to 39 in good health.

V usage is TRBV2 and J usage is TRBJ2-1; 13 bases fit TRBD2. CDR3 length: 16 amino acids. Germline loops: CDR1 SNHLY, CDR2 FYNNEI. Germline trimming cut 6 bases from V and 5 bases from J; bases unmatched to any gene: 7. CDR3 in DNA: TGTGCCAGCAGGATGAGGACTAGCGGGGGTAACAATGAGCAGTTCTTC. Translating it yields CASRMRTSGGNNEQFF. The whole variable domain, remainder taken from reference TRBV2 and TRBJ2-1, is EPEVTQTPSHQVTQMGQEVILRCVPISNHLYFYWYRQILGQKVEFLVSFYNNEISEKSEIFDDQFSVERPDGSNFTLKIRSTKLEDSAMYFCASRMRTSGGNNEQFFGPGTRLTVL.

The CDR3 sequence: CASSSTTGVEQFF. The CDR3 DNA reads as TGTGCCAGTAGTTCCACCACAGGGGTCGAGCAGTTCTTC. This chain uses TRBV19 with TRBJ2-1, with 7 bases aligning to TRBD1. CDR1 LNHDA and CDR2 SQIVND come from the germline V gene (reference sequence). V was clipped by 5 bases and J by 10 bases; unmatched bases: 8. This CDR3 has 13 amino acids. Full variable domain (rest looked up from reference TRBV19 and TRBJ2-1): DGGITQSPKYLFRKEGQNVTLSCEQNLNHDAMYWYRQDPGQGLRLIYYSQIVNDFQKGDIAEGYSVSREKKESFPLTVTSAQKNPTAFYLCASSSTTGVEQFFGPGTRLTVL.

A remark on this clone: The sample has other DNA sequences that encode this CDR3 too. The CDR3 spells CASSLGAGGSDTQYF. CDR3 nucleotides: TGTGCCAGCAGCTTAGGCGCGGGAGGATCAGATACGCAGTATTTT. This chain connects TRBV7-9 to TRBJ2-3; 8 bases agree with TRBD2. V was pared by 1 base and J by 4 bases, with 4 bases of the junction left unmatched. There are 15 residues in the CDR3. The germline V gene has CDR1 SEHNR and CDR2 FQNEAQ (reference sequence).

This clone has a single count. The chain combines TRBV6-1 with TRBJ2-7; D remains unclear. There are 12 residues in the CDR3. Per germline, CDR1 MNHNS and CDR2 SASEGT. V lost 4 bases to trimming and J lost 6 bases, with 10 bases between them. CDR3 loop: CASSVWGPEQYF. CDR3 bases: TGTGCCAGCAGTGTCTGGGGTCCCGAGCAGTACTTC.

The CDR3 DNA reads as TGTGCCAGTAGTATAGGGACTAGTAATGAGCAGTTCTTC. Translated, it gives CASSIGTSNEQFF. J is TRBJ2-1 and V is TRBV19; 7 bases fit TRBD2. The CDR3 is 13 amino acids. The trim removed 1 base at V and 7 bases at J, leaving 1 base unmatched. Germline V gene data show CDR1 as LNHDA and CDR2 as SQIVND (reference sequence).

The genes are TRBV28 and TRBJ1-2; the D gene is possibly TRBD1 (5 bases). The germline CDR1 and CDR2 sequences are MDHEN and SYDVKM. The germline V and J ends were trimmed by 2 bases and 8 bases, with 12 bases remaining between them. The CDR3 consists of 13 residues. The CDR3 protein is CASSLNRGRGYTF. CDR3 coding DNA: TGTGCCAGCAGTTTAAATAGGGGCAGGGGCTACACCTTC.

This clone was detected once. V usage is TRBV28 and J usage is TRBJ1-2; D may be TRBD1 (5 bases). V shed 5 bases and J shed 5 bases, with 18 bases lying between them. CDR1 is MDHEN, CDR2 SYDVKM, per germline. This CDR3 has 15 residues. The CDR3 bases are TGTGCCAGCAGTCCCGACAGTCATAACTCGTATGGCTACACCTTC. Encoded protein: CASSPDSHNSYGYTF.

This clone appeared a few times. This rearrangement joins TRBV11-3 to TRBJ2-1; 9 nucleotides agree with TRBD2. Looked up from germline, CDR1 is SGHNT and CDR2 is YENEEA. V gave up 3 bases and J gave up 8 bases; unmatched junction bases: 5. This CDR3 comprises 14 residues. CDR3 sequence reads: CASSLGSGRHEQFF. The CDR3 nucleotides are TGTGCCAGCAGCTTGGGGAGCGGGAGGCATGAGCAGTTCTTC. Full variable domain (missing parts from reference TRBV11-3 and TRBJ2-1): EAGVVQSPRYKIIEKKQPVAFWCNPISGHNTLYWYLQNLGQGPELLIRYENEEAVDDSQLPKDRFSAERLKGVDSTLKIQPAELGDSAVYLCASSLGSGRHEQFFGPGTRLTVL.

The CDR3 spells CASSLGGADTQYF. CDR3 DNA sequence: TGCGCCAGCAGCTTGGGTGGAGCAGATACGCAGTATTTT. This chain links TRBV5-1 with TRBJ2-3; no definite D call. CDR1 is SGHRS, CDR2 YFSETQ, per germline. The V end lost 0 bases, the J end lost 4 bases, and 6 bases lay between the germline ends. CDR3 length equals 13 residues.

This clone has more than one count but fewer than ten. The rearrangement uses TRBV9 and TRBJ1-1, with 7 bases that match TRBD1. The V segment lost 0 bases and the J segment 2 bases; nucleotides outside the gene matches: 7. Germline CDR1 and CDR2: SGDLS and YYNGEE. The CDR3 covers 16 residues. The CDR3 sequence is CASSVDIGGRNTEAFF. CDR3 in DNA: TGTGCCAGCAGCGTAGACATAGGGGGCCGAAACACTGAAGCTTTCTTT. Using reference TRBV9 and TRBJ1-1 for the parts outside the CDR3, the full variable domain is DSGVTQTPKHLITATGQRVTLRCSPRSGDLSVYWYQQSLDQGLQFLIQYYNGEERAKGNILERFSAQQFPDLHSELNLSSLELGDSALYFCASSVDIGGRNTEAFFGQGTRLTVV.

The chain is built from TRBV2 and TRBJ1-2, with a weak D call TRBD1 (6 bases). Germline V gives CDR1 SNHLY, CDR2 FYNNEI. V was trimmed by 10 bases and J by 4 bases, leaving 16 bases between them. This CDR3 has 13 residues. CDR3 nucleotide sequence: TGTGCCATCTCAGGACAGATTTCCTATGGCTACACCTTC. Encoded protein: CAISGQISYGYTF.

V gene TRBV2 combines with J gene TRBJ1-1, with TRBD1 matching over 9 bases. V lost 5 bases, J lost 4 bases, and 8 bases stayed unmatched. Germline V gene data show CDR1 as SNHLY and CDR2 as FYNNEI. The CDR3 is 15 amino acids. DNA for the CDR3: TGTGCCAGCAGTCGGCTAGGACAGGGGACCACTGAAGCTTTCTTT. Translating gives CASSRLGQGTTEAFF.

The chain has TRBV19 and TRBJ2-5; 7 bases line up with TRBD2. V shed 6 bases, J shed 6 bases, and the junction held 13 bases outside the gene matches. The CDR3 extends over 15 amino acids. Germline V CDR1 and CDR2: LNHDA, SQIVND (reference sequence). The CDR3 DNA reads TGTGCCAGTAGCCGTCTGACGGGAGGCCCCAAGACCCAGTACTTC. It is translated as CASSRLTGGPKTQYF.

V is TRBV7-6 and J is TRBJ2-7, with 7 bases identical to TRBD1. After removal of 5 bases from V and 3 bases from J, the junction contained 10 bases not matched to a gene. The CDR3 spans 15 residues. CDR1 and CDR2 (germline): SGHVS, FNYEAQ. The CDR3 loop reads CASSRQGSGDYEQYF. CDR3 bases: TGTGCCAGCAGCCGACAGGGATCCGGGGACTACGAGCAGTACTTC.

This chain uses TRBV4-2 with TRBJ2-2; D gene uncertain. The CDR3 has 20 residues. V shed 5 bases and J shed 5 bases, with 30 bases lying between them. CDR1 is LGHNA and CDR2 is YNFKEQ in the germline V gene. CDR3 sequence reads: CASSSRVEVWDTPGTGELFF. In DNA, the CDR3 is TGTGCCAGCAGCAGCAGAGTGGAAGTGTGGGATACCCCCGGGACCGGGGAGCTGTTTTTT.

The V gene is TRBV28, the J gene TRBJ1-2; unclear D gene. The CDR3 is made up of 16 amino acids. Germline CDR1 is MDHEN and CDR2 is SYDVKM. The V gene lost 0 bases and the J gene lost 4 bases, with 15 bases spanning the gap. CDR3 region: CASSLWSYPTIYGYTF. CDR3 in DNA: TGTGCCAGCAGTTTATGGTCATACCCCACAATCTATGGCTACACCTTC.

The rearrangement links TRBV4-1 to TRBJ1-4, with D uncertain. Deletions cut 1 base from V and 4 bases from J, with 13 bases between. Germline V gene sequence: CDR1 MGHRA, CDR2 YSYEKL. This CDR3 has 16 amino acids. CDR3 loop: CASSQGRQLYNEKLFF. CDR3 DNA sequence: TGCGCCAGCAGCCAAGGCCGGCAGCTCTATAATGAAAAACTGTTTTTT.

This clone was detected many times. This chain links TRBV28 with TRBJ1-2, with TRBD1 matching 7 bases. V shed 2 bases, J shed 4 bases, and the junction held 7 bases outside the gene matches. Germline V gene data show CDR1 as MDHEN and CDR2 as SYDVKM. The CDR3 loop spans 15 amino acids. The CDR3 DNA sequence: TGTGCCAGCAGTTTAAAGACAGGGTTGAGCTATGGCTACACCTTC. Its translation: CASSLKTGLSYGYTF.

The rearrangement joins TRBV2 to TRBJ1-3; no clear D. Trimming cost V 4 bases and J 1 base, with 8 bases left between them. This CDR3 contains 14 residues. Germline V gene sequence: CDR1 SNHLY, CDR2 FYNNEI. CDR3 loop: CASSVLASGNTIYF. CDR3 bases: TGTGCCAGCAGTGTACTAGCGTCTGGAAACACCATATATTTT.

This chain links TRBV28 with TRBJ2-1; tentative D call: TRBD1 (6 bases). The germline V and J ends were trimmed by 8 bases and 7 bases, with 15 bases remaining between them. CDR1 MDHEN and CDR2 SYDVKM come from the germline V gene. The CDR3 contains 13 residues. The CDR3 nucleotides are TGTGCCAGCCGACAGGTTATGGAGAATGAGCAGTTCTTC. Its protein product is CASRQVMENEQFF.

V and J are TRBV28 and TRBJ2-5; D possibly corresponds to TRBD1 (6 bases). The DNA end is more similar to TRBJ2-7, so the J call may be wrong. The CDR3 length is 15 residues. Germline lookup yields CDR1 MDHEN and CDR2 SYDVKM. CDR3 bases: TGTGCCAGCAGTGGAAGGGGGATAACAGCCTACGAGCAGTACTTC. It specifies CASSGRGITAYEQYF.

This clone was seen a handful of times. The chain is built from TRBV18 and TRBJ2-1; 9 nucleotides align to TRBD2. Germline V gives CDR1 KGHSH, CDR2 LQKENI. This CDR3 has 15 amino acids. The ends lost 1 base at V and 4 bases at J; junction bases unmatched: 2. The CDR3 DNA is TGTGCCAGCTCACCACAGACTAGCGGATACAATGAGCAGTTCTTC. This codes for CASSPQTSGYNEQFF.

V is TRBV2 and J is TRBJ1-5, with D uncertain. The V and J ends lost 1 base and 6 bases respectively, with 13 bases between them. The CDR3 runs to 15 residues. Germline V gene sequence: CDR1 SNHLY, CDR2 FYNNEI. The CDR3 protein is CASSEVGKAGQPQHF. The CDR3, as DNA: TGTGCCAGCAGTGAAGTCGGTAAGGCAGGTCAGCCCCAGCATTTT.

The chain employs TRBV30 and TRBJ1-3; 7 nucleotides agree with TRBD1. This CDR3 contains 14 residues. The V segment lost 4 bases and the J segment 1 base; nucleotides outside the gene matches: 4. CDR1 is GTSNPN, CDR2 SVGIG, per germline (reference sequence). DNA for the CDR3: TGTGCCTGGATCCAGGGGGTATCTGGAAACACCATATATTTT. Protein product: CAWIQGVSGNTIYF.